What follows describes a single T cell receptor (beta chain). Its cognate antigen is unknown. The identical CDR3 is also encoded by other nucleotide sequences in the sample. This record belongs to a study of cytomegalovirus exposure and HLA in healthy donors. Study-wide results and limits: The classifier reportedly diagnosed cytomegalovirus status with high specificity and sensitivity. In a later analysis, specific HLA alleles were associated with about 18,000 TCR beta sequences at a 0.05 false discovery rate. As was reported, the HLA-A and HLA-B alleles of most subjects were accurately predicted from TCR beta sequences.

PCR involved 60 Vbeta and 13 Jbeta primers. TCRdb's table, derived via immunoSEQ multiplex PCR, lists solely in-frame clones and lacks some. The repertoire has around 130,000 clones, 65% to 85% of them found once; the top ten carry over 1%. V lost 5 bases and J 2 bases, leaving 7 bases between the germline ends. Germline loops: CDR1 DFQATT, CDR2 SNEGSKA (reference sequence). The CDR3 runs 11 residues. This clonotype was obtained from a boy younger than 18 in good health and CMV-seronegative. The chain links TRBV20-1 to TRBJ2-7; D is uncertain. Material: PBMCs. The CDR3 spells CSARGPYEQYF. The CDR3 nucleotides read TGCAGTGCTCGCGGCCCCTACGAGCAGTACTTC.